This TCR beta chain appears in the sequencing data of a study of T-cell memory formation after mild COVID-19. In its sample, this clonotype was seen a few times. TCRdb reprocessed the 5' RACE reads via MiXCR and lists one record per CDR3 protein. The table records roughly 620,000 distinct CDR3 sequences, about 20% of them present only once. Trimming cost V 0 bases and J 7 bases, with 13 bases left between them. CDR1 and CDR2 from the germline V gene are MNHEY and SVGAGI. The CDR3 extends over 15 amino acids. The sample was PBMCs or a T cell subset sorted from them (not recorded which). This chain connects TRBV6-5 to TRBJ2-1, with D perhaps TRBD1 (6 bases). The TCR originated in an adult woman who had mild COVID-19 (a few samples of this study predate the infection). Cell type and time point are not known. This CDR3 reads CASSYSRGRGNEQFF. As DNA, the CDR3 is TGTGCCAGCAGTTACTCACGGGGCAGGGGAAATGAGCAGTTCTTC.